Shown below are 7 T cell receptor beta chains from a single sample sequenced in a study of blood T cell repertoires in COVID-19. Generated by immunoSEQ multiplex PCR, the TCRdb table keeps only in-frame clones and is missing some. Among under 450,000 clones listed, over 75% were seen once. The sample taken for sequencing was PBMCs or T cells enriched from blood (not recorded which). The receptors come from a woman between 25 and 40 years old who had recovered from COVID-19.

This chain links TRBV7-3 with TRBJ2-1; TRBD1 is a possible D gene (6 bases). This CDR3 is 14 amino acids long. Germline V gives CDR1 SGHTA, CDR2 FQGTGA. Trimming shortened V by 5 bases and J by 7 bases, and 15 bases separated the two germline ends. CDR3 sequence: CASSPLTGANEQFF. The CDR3 DNA sequence: TGTGCCAGCAGCCCGCTGACAGGAGCAAATGAGCAGTTCTTC.

CDR3 amino acids: CASSLRWAGTYEQYF. Written as DNA, the CDR3 is TGTGCCAGCAGCTTGAGATGGGCAGGGACATACGAGCAGTACTTC. The rearrangement joins TRBV5-8 to TRBJ2-7; possible D gene TRBD1, 6 bases. V dropped 1 base and J dropped 4 bases, with 15 bases sitting between them. Germline-derived CDR1 and CDR2 are SGHTS and YDEGEE. The CDR3 consists of 15 residues.

The chain carries TRBV6-5 and TRBJ1-3; no reliable D call. The CDR3 loop spans 15 amino acids. The germline V and J ends were trimmed by 2 bases and 2 bases, with 10 bases remaining between them. In germline, CDR1 is MNHEY, CDR2 SVGAGI. DNA of the CDR3: TGTGCCAGCAGTTACCCGGGGAGCCCTGGAAACACCATATATTTT. Encoded protein: CASSYPGSPGNTIYF.

The J gene is TRBJ2-5, the V gene TRBV4-1; 7 bases align to TRBD2. The trim removed 0 bases at V and 4 bases at J, leaving 8 bases unmatched. Germline assignment: CDR1 MGHRA and CDR2 YSYEKL. CDR3 length: 16 residues. The CDR3 DNA follows: TGCGCCAGCAGCCAAGAGAGAAGTCTAGCGGCAGAGACCCAGTACTTC. Protein sequence: CASSQERSLAAETQYF.

V usage is TRBV5-1 and J usage is TRBJ2-7; 8 positions match TRBD2. CDR1 is SGHRS, CDR2 YFSETQ, per germline. The ends lost 2 bases at V and 4 bases at J; junction bases unmatched: 20. The CDR3 sequence is 19 residues long. The CDR3 sequence: CASSFMLRIAGSGSYEQYF. DNA for the CDR3: TGCGCCAGCAGCTTTATGCTTAGGATAGCGGGATCCGGGTCGTACGAGCAGTACTTC. Using reference TRBV5-1 and TRBJ2-7 for the parts outside the CDR3, the full variable domain is KAGVTQTPRYLIKTRGQQVTLSCSPISGHRSVSWYQQTPGQGLQFLFEYFSETQRNKGNFPGRFSGRQFSNSRSEMNVSTLELGDSALYLCASSFMLRIAGSGSYEQYFGPGTRLTVT.

This chain links TRBV28 with TRBJ1-2; D gene ambiguous. This CDR3 contains 13 residues. Germline-derived CDR1 and CDR2 are MDHEN and SYDVKM. Trimming took off 6 bases at V and 9 bases at J, with 17 bases between the two ends. The CDR3 DNA is TGTGCCAGCAGCACTATTTCGGTCTTGAGCTACACCTTC. Its protein product is CASSTISVLSYTF.

The rearrangement links TRBV5-6 to TRBJ1-5; 9 bases match TRBD1. The length of the CDR3 is 16 residues. With V trimmed by 3 bases and J by 6 bases, 10 bases remained unmatched. Per the germline V gene, CDR1 is SGHDT and CDR2 is YYEEEE. CDR3 sequence (DNA): TGTGCCAGCAGCTCGGACAGGGGATATGGAGCTCAGCCCCAGCATTTT. Its protein is CASSSDRGYGAQPQHF.